A selection of T cell receptor beta chains follows, all from one sample in a study of human T cells and chemical hapten exposure. TCRdb analysed the RACE reads with MiXCR anew, one entry per CDR3 protein. This table has approximately 350,000 distinct CDR3 sequences, approximately 6.3% appearing once. The sequences come from whole blood, collected in connection with sensitization to the hapten diphenylcyclopropenone (DPC). The receptors here all came from a woman aged 18-29 years with alopecia areata. Some clones in this sample may be carry-over from other donors' samples. Each CDR3 is given with its conserved first and last residue. Each record gives: J gene, D gene, clone size, V gene, CDR3 protein, CDR3 DNA. The D gene is left open where the match is weak. Rows may omit the clone size; those that give it use once, few, many or a size class.

j_call: TRBJ2-4
d_call: TRBD2
clone_size: many
v_call: TRBV12-5
cdr3_aa: CASRDGGRDIQYF
cdr3_nt: TGTGCTAGTAGGGACGGGGGGAGAGACATTCAGTACTTC

j_call: TRBJ1-4
d_call: NA
clone_size: NA
v_call: TRBV20-1
cdr3_aa: CSATRAEAPTNEKLFF
cdr3_nt: TGCAGTGCCACCCGCGCCGAGGCTCCGACTAATGAAAAACTGTTTTTT

j_call: TRBJ2-2
d_call: TRBD1
clone_size: few
v_call: TRBV4-2
cdr3_aa: CASSQLPGQSTGELFF
cdr3_nt: TGTGCCAGCAGCCAATTGCCGGGACAGAGTACCGGGGAGCTGTTTTTT

j_call: TRBJ2-2
d_call: NA
clone_size: many
v_call: TRBV7-2
cdr3_aa: CASSFSVAGTGELFF
cdr3_nt: TGTGCCAGCAGCTTTTCGGTGGCGGGCACCGGGGAGCTGTTTTTT

j_call: TRBJ2-7
d_call: TRBD1
clone_size: many
v_call: TRBV18
cdr3_aa: CASSPFQGAYEQYF
cdr3_nt: TGTGCCAGCTCACCATTCCAGGGGGCTTACGAGCAGTACTTC

j_call: TRBJ2-7
d_call: NA
clone_size: NA
v_call: TRBV27
cdr3_aa: CASSPRTGNGEQYF
cdr3_nt: TGTGCCAGCAGTCCACGGACGGGCAACGGGGAGCAGTACTTC

j_call: TRBJ2-2
d_call: TRBD1
clone_size: NA
v_call: TRBV7-3
cdr3_aa: CASSLRTGRSGELFF
cdr3_nt: TGTGCCAGCAGCTTAAGGACAGGGAGATCCGGGGAGCTGTTTTTT

j_call: TRBJ2-5
d_call: TRBD2
clone_size: few
v_call: TRBV7-2
cdr3_aa: CASSSTRGGPQYF
cdr3_nt: TGTGCCAGCAGCTCTACTCGGGGGGGGCCCCAGTACTTC

j_call: TRBJ1-1
d_call: TRBD1
clone_size: NA
v_call: TRBV6-2/TRBV6-3
cdr3_aa: CASSRTDRGVTEAFF
cdr3_nt: TGTGCCAGCAGCCGCACTGACAGGGGAGTGACTGAAGCTTTCTTT

j_call: TRBJ1-1
d_call: NA
clone_size: NA
v_call: TRBV25-1
cdr3_aa: CASSELSPGENTEAFF
cdr3_nt: TGTGCCAGCAGTGAATTATCTCCAGGGGAGAACACTGAAGCTTTCTTT

j_call: TRBJ2-3
d_call: NA
clone_size: many
v_call: TRBV27
cdr3_aa: CASSLVPPSKVRGTDTQYF
cdr3_nt: TGTGCCAGCAGTTTAGTGCCACCCAGCAAGGTCCGCGGCACAGATACGCAGTATTTT

j_call: TRBJ2-7
d_call: NA
clone_size: few
v_call: TRBV28
cdr3_aa: CASSLFRSYEQYF
cdr3_nt: TGTGCCAGCAGTTTGTTCCGCTCCTACGAGCAGTACTTC

j_call: TRBJ2-5
d_call: TRBD2
clone_size: NA
v_call: TRBV7-2
cdr3_aa: CASSWGGTRETQYF
cdr3_nt: TGTGCCAGCAGCTGGGGAGGGACTCGGGAGACCCAGTACTTC

j_call: TRBJ1-6
d_call: NA
clone_size: NA
v_call: TRBV27
cdr3_aa: CASSLGQMNSPLHF
cdr3_nt: TGTGCCAGCAGTTTGGGGCAGATGAATTCACCCCTCCACTTT

j_call: TRBJ1-2
d_call: NA
clone_size: NA
v_call: TRBV15
cdr3_aa: CATSRPFDRNYGYTF
cdr3_nt: TGTGCCACCAGCAGACCCTTCGACAGAAACTATGGCTACACCTTC

j_call: TRBJ2-1
d_call: TRBD2
clone_size: NA
v_call: TRBV4-2
cdr3_aa: CASSQELSLAALGDEQFF
cdr3_nt: TGTGCCAGCAGCCAAGAACTTAGTCTAGCGGCCCTAGGGGATGAGCAGTTCTTC

j_call: TRBJ1-2
d_call: NA
clone_size: few
v_call: TRBV7-3
cdr3_aa: CASSYDRQDGYTF
cdr3_nt: TGTGCCAGCAGCTACGACAGGCAGGATGGCTACACCTTC

j_call: TRBJ2-5
d_call: TRBD1
clone_size: few
v_call: TRBV29-1
cdr3_aa: CSVPTGNQETQYF
cdr3_nt: TGCAGCGTCCCGACAGGGAACCAAGAGACCCAGTACTTC

j_call: TRBJ2-7
d_call: NA
clone_size: few
v_call: TRBV6-2/TRBV6-3
cdr3_aa: CASSNLQGNTYEQYF
cdr3_nt: TGTGCCAGCAGTAACCTACAGGGTAACACCTACGAGCAGTACTTC

j_call: TRBJ1-4
d_call: TRBD1
clone_size: many
v_call: TRBV2
cdr3_aa: CASRGQGGFEKLFF
cdr3_nt: TGTGCCAGCAGAGGACAGGGTGGGTTCGAAAAACTGTTTTTT

j_call: TRBJ2-7
d_call: NA
clone_size: many
v_call: TRBV2
cdr3_aa: CASSEVAYEQYF
cdr3_nt: TGTGCCAGCAGTGAAGTTGCTTACGAGCAGTACTTC

j_call: TRBJ2-7
d_call: NA
clone_size: NA
v_call: TRBV13
cdr3_aa: CASSARGDSEQYF
cdr3_nt: TGTGCCAGCAGCGCTAGAGGGGATTCGGAGCAGTACTTC

j_call: TRBJ2-3
d_call: NA
clone_size: NA
v_call: TRBV5-1
cdr3_aa: CASSLGGPDTDTQYF
cdr3_nt: TGCGCCAGCAGCTTGGGAGGGCCCGACACAGATACGCAGTATTTT

j_call: TRBJ2-6
d_call: NA
clone_size: few
v_call: TRBV9
cdr3_aa: CASSVEGASGANVLTF
cdr3_nt: TGTGCCAGCAGCGTAGAAGGGGCATCAGGGGCCAACGTCCTGACTTTC

j_call: TRBJ1-4
d_call: NA
clone_size: few
v_call: TRBV4-2
cdr3_aa: CASSRRGAQASDEKLFF
cdr3_nt: TGTGCCAGCAGCCGGAGGGGCGCCCAGGCTTCGGATGAAAAACTGTTTTTT

j_call: TRBJ2-2
d_call: NA
clone_size: few
v_call: TRBV6-2/TRBV6-3
cdr3_aa: CASRWDKASRGDTGELFF
cdr3_nt: TGTGCCAGCAGGTGGGACAAAGCAAGTAGAGGGGACACCGGGGAGCTGTTTTTT

j_call: TRBJ2-3
d_call: NA
clone_size: many
v_call: TRBV4-3
cdr3_aa: CASSQEVLRDTQYF
cdr3_nt: TGCGCCAGCAGCCAAGAAGTCCTGAGAGATACGCAGTATTTT